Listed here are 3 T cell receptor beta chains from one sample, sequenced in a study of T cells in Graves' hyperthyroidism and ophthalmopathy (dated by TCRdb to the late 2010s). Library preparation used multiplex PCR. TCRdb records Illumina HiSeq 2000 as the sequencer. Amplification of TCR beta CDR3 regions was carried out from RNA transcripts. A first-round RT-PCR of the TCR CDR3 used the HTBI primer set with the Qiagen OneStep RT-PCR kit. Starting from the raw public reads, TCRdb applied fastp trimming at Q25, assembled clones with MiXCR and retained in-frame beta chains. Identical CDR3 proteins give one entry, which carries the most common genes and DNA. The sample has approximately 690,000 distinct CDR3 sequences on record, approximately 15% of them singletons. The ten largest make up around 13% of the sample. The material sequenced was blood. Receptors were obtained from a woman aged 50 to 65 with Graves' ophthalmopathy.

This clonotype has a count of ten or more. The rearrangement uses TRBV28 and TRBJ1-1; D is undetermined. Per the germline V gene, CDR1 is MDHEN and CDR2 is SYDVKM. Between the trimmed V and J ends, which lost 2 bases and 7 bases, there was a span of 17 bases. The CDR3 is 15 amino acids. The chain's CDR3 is CASSLHGISGYEAFF. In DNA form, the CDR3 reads TGTGCCAGCAGTTTACACGGTATAAGCGGATATGAAGCTTTCTTT.

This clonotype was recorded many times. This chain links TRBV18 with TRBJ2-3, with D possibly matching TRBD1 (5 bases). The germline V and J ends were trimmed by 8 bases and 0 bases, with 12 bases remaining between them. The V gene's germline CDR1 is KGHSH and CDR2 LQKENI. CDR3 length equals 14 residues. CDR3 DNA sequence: TGTGCCAGCAGTCCGCCAGGGAGCACAGATACGCAGTATTTT. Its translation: CASSPPGSTDTQYF.

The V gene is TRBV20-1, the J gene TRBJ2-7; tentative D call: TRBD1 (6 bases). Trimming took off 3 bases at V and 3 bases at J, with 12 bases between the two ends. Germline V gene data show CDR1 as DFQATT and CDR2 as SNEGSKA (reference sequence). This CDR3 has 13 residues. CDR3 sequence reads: CSASTGTNYEQYF. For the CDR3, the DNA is TGCAGTGCTAGTACTGGGACAAACTACGAGCAGTACTTC.